This is a list of T cell receptor beta chains from one sample in a study of regulatory T cells in long-lasting Graves disease. Via MiXCR, TCRdb re-called the multiplex PCR reads, giving one row per CDR3 protein. The table shows about 460,000 distinct CDR3 sequences, with around a fifth occurring only once. Sequences were derived from peripheral blood mononuclear cells (PBMCs), sampled when the disease was refractory, from a patient treated with antithyroid drugs. The receptor source for this set is a female donor with Graves disease. Both conserved end residues are part of each CDR3.

J gene: TRBJ2-2; CDR3 length: 16; V gene: TRBV12-3/TRBV12-4; CDR3 protein: CASSFESPANTGELFF
J gene: TRBJ1-5; CDR3 length: 13; V gene: TRBV15; CDR3 protein: CATRPTGNQPQHF
J gene: TRBJ2-1; CDR3 length: 15; V gene: TRBV12-3/TRBV12-4; CDR3 protein: CASSSTPTGYNEQFF
J gene: TRBJ2-7; CDR3 length: 14; V gene: TRBV10-3; CDR3 protein: CAIRGAGGPYEQYF
J gene: TRBJ1-3; CDR3 length: 17; V gene: TRBV28; CDR3 protein: CASSPPAGFRSGNTIYF
J gene: TRBJ2-5; CDR3 length: 13; V gene: TRBV7-9; CDR3 protein: CASSLATQETQYF
J gene: TRBJ2-7; CDR3 length: 14; V gene: TRBV4-3; CDR3 protein: CASSQVAGSYEQYF
J gene: TRBJ2-2; CDR3 length: 14; V gene: TRBV28; CDR3 protein: CAGGKTTNTGELFF
J gene: TRBJ2-7; CDR3 length: 14; V gene: TRBV6-1; CDR3 protein: CASYETGGSYEQYF
J gene: TRBJ1-3; CDR3 length: 13; V gene: TRBV6-1; CDR3 protein: CASRDIPGNTIYF
J gene: TRBJ1-4; CDR3 length: 12; V gene: TRBV29-1; CDR3 protein: CSTLTGNEKLFF
J gene: TRBJ1-1; CDR3 length: 13; V gene: TRBV6-1; CDR3 protein: CATTSRGLSEAFF
J gene: TRBJ2-7; CDR3 length: 14; V gene: TRBV7-2; CDR3 protein: CASSLFLGAYEQYF
J gene: TRBJ1-1; CDR3 length: 16; V gene: TRBV7-3; CDR3 protein: CASSARIPSLYTEAFF
J gene: TRBJ1-2; CDR3 length: 13; V gene: TRBV29-1; CDR3 protein: CSVVRTGDSGYTF
J gene: TRBJ2-7; CDR3 length: 14; V gene: TRBV11-2; CDR3 protein: CASSSRILLYEQYF
J gene: TRBJ2-7; CDR3 length: 14; V gene: TRBV7-2; CDR3 protein: CASSLRTSGDEQYF
J gene: TRBJ2-7; CDR3 length: 15; V gene: TRBV6-1; CDR3 protein: CASTSPGQGSYEQYF
J gene: TRBJ1-3; CDR3 length: 17; V gene: TRBV28; CDR3 protein: CASCNKLGRYSGNTIYF
J gene: TRBJ1-4; CDR3 length: 15; V gene: TRBV3-1; CDR3 protein: CASSQSGTGNEKLFF
J gene: TRBJ1-2; CDR3 length: 13; V gene: TRBV12-3/TRBV12-4; CDR3 protein: CASRFSTNYGYTF
J gene: TRBJ1-1; CDR3 length: 13; V gene: TRBV25-1; CDR3 protein: CASSEGTLSEAFF
J gene: TRBJ2-7; CDR3 length: 11; V gene: TRBV30; CDR3 protein: CAWTGLYEQYF
J gene: TRBJ1-1; CDR3 length: 14; V gene: TRBV25-1; CDR3 protein: CASSGVTGLTEAFF
J gene: TRBJ2-1; CDR3 length: 14; V gene: TRBV6-2/TRBV6-3; CDR3 protein: CASRAPGTINEQFF
J gene: TRBJ1-3; CDR3 length: 14; V gene: TRBV6-2/TRBV6-3; CDR3 protein: CASSSSATGNTIYF
J gene: TRBJ2-7; CDR3 length: 13; V gene: TRBV20-1; CDR3 protein: CSASAGGLNEQYF
J gene: TRBJ2-6; CDR3 length: 15; V gene: TRBV12-3/TRBV12-4; CDR3 protein: CASSSGDDGANVLTF
J gene: TRBJ1-6; CDR3 length: 15; V gene: TRBV2; CDR3 protein: CASSARDRVNSPLHF
J gene: TRBJ2-3; CDR3 length: 15; V gene: TRBV2; CDR3 protein: CASRLLNMMTDTQYF
J gene: TRBJ2-7; CDR3 length: 13; V gene: TRBV29-1; CDR3 protein: CSAAGAGGAEQYF
J gene: TRBJ2-7; CDR3 length: 15; V gene: TRBV6-1; CDR3 protein: CASSPRTGSSYEQYF
J gene: TRBJ1-1; CDR3 length: 16; V gene: TRBV18; CDR3 protein: CASSLWTGALNTEAFF
J gene: TRBJ2-3; CDR3 length: 16; V gene: TRBV6-1; CDR3 protein: CASSDTDRDATDTQYF
J gene: TRBJ1-2; CDR3 length: 15; V gene: TRBV5-6; CDR3 protein: CASSFLGVGNYGYTF
J gene: TRBJ2-5; CDR3 length: 14; V gene: TRBV7-9; CDR3 protein: CASSSLGAQLTQYF
J gene: TRBJ1-5; CDR3 length: 15; V gene: TRBV2; CDR3 protein: CASSDKQIGFQPQHF
J gene: TRBJ2-5; CDR3 length: 15; V gene: TRBV11-2; CDR3 protein: CASSRPLGATETQYF